A single sample is the source of the 14 T cell receptor beta chains below, sequenced in a study of blood T cell repertoires in COVID-19. Method: immunoSEQ multiplex PCR; TCRdb's copy keeps in-frame clones and lacks some. The sample comprises about 200,000 clones, almost 90% of which are singletons, and around 1.5% rests with the top ten. Sequenced sample: peripheral blood. All receptors derive from a man between 18 and 29 years old with active or convalescent COVID-19.

J is TRBJ2-3 and V is TRBV7-9, with 10 bases aligning to TRBD2. CDR1 is SEHNR and CDR2 is FQNEAQ in the germline V gene (reference sequence). Trimming removed 3 bases from V and 3 bases from J; junction bases left unmatched: 6. This CDR3 has 16 amino acids. CDR3 residues: CASSFGLAGGTDTQYF. CDR3 DNA: TGTGCCAGCAGCTTCGGTTTAGCGGGAGGAACAGATACGCAGTATTTT.

The rearrangement uses TRBV6-2 or TRBV6-3 and TRBJ1-2, with 7 bases matching TRBD1. The CDR3 runs 14 residues. V lost 5 bases, J lost 1 base, and 4 bases stayed unmatched. Germline CDR1 and CDR2: MNHEY and SVGEGT. CDR3 bases: TGTGCCAGCAGTGGCTGGGACAGTAACTATGGCTACACCTTC. This sequence encodes CASSGWDSNYGYTF.

This chain links TRBV4-1 with TRBJ2-5; D unresolved. V was shortened by 0 bases and J by 5 bases, with 10 bases between the two germline ends. The CDR3 sequence is 14 residues long. CDR1 is MGHRA, CDR2 YSYEKL, per germline. CDR3: CASSQDRGAETQYF. The CDR3 DNA is TGCGCCAGCAGCCAAGATCGAGGAGCGGAGACCCAGTACTTC.

The V and J genes are TRBV7-6 and TRBJ1-1, with a tentative D call TRBD1 (6 bases). V lost 5 bases to trimming and J lost 0 bases, with 16 bases between them. The CDR3 loop spans 16 amino acids. Germline values: CDR1 SGHVS, CDR2 FNYEAQ. Written as DNA, the CDR3 is TGTGCCAGCAGCCCCTCCCGACAGGCTTTGAACACTGAAGCTTTCTTT. It codes for CASSPSRQALNTEAFF. Full variable domain (remainder filled in from reference TRBV7-6 and TRBJ1-1): GAGVSQSPRYKVTKRGQDVALRCDPISGHVSLYWYRQALGQGPEFLTYFNYEAQQDKSGLPNDRFSAERPEGSISTLTIQRTEQRDSAMYRCASSPSRQALNTEAFFGQGTRLTVV.

J is TRBJ2-3 and V is TRBV10-2; 9 bases line up with TRBD2. The junction had 10 bases not matched to a gene; V was cut back by 8 bases and J by 1 base. The CDR3 has 16 residues. Per germline, CDR1 WSHSY and CDR2 SAAADI. DNA of the CDR3: TGCGCCAGCGGGGGACTAGCTGGAACACGCACAGATACGCAGTATTTT. Its protein is CASGGLAGTRTDTQYF.

The chain links TRBV9 to TRBJ1-4; D gene uncertain. The length of the CDR3 is 14 residues. Trimming shortened V by 10 bases and J by 7 bases, and 20 bases separated the two germline ends. Germline CDR1 SGDLS, CDR2 YYNGEE. The DNA of the CDR3 is TGTGCCCGCACTCCCGAGCGGGTTGGTGAAAAACTGTTTTTT. Its translation: CARTPERVGEKLFF.

J is TRBJ1-5 and V is TRBV6-2 or TRBV6-3; TRBD1 agrees at 9 bases. The length of the CDR3 is 16 residues. V shed 4 bases and J 0 bases; nucleotides not matched to a gene: 4. In germline, CDR1 is MNHEY, CDR2 SVGEGT. CDR3 amino acids: CASSSGQGHSNQPQHF. CDR3 nucleotides: TGTGCCAGCAGTTCCGGACAGGGGCATAGCAATCAGCCCCAGCATTTT.

The genes are TRBV28 and TRBJ2-4; tentative D call: TRBD2 (5 bases). This CDR3 comprises 15 residues. Trimming took off 3 bases at V and 1 base at J, with 10 bases between the two ends. Germline V lookup: CDR1 MDHEN, CDR2 SYDVKM. The CDR3 region has the DNA TGTGCCAGCAGTTTCGGAGGTTTGGCCAAAAACATTCAGTACTTC. Its protein is CASSFGGLAKNIQYF.

The chain carries TRBV27 and TRBJ1-6; TRBD1 aligns across 11 bases. The V gene end was trimmed by 5 bases and the J gene end by 7 bases; junction bases not matched to a gene: 4. This CDR3 contains 15 residues. CDR1 is MNHEY and CDR2 is SMNVEV in the germline V gene (reference sequence). The CDR3 loop reads CASSLDRGRNSPLHF. CDR3 nucleotides: TGTGCCAGCAGTCTGGACAGGGGGCGGAATTCACCCCTCCACTTT.

The chain employs TRBV7-2 and TRBJ2-5, with 7 bases matching TRBD2. J was trimmed by 2 bases and V by 2 bases; bases with no gene match: 14. The germline gives CDR1 SGHTA, CDR2 FQGNSA. The CDR3 is made up of 18 amino acids. In nucleotides, the CDR3 is TGTGCCAGCAGCTTAAGACTAGCTCAAGGCCCCAAACAAGAGACCCAGTACTTC. Amino acid sequence: CASSLRLAQGPKQETQYF.

The CDR3: CASSLGPGPEGYNEQFF. CDR3 DNA sequence: TGTGCCAGCAGTTTAGGGCCCGGGCCTGAGGGTTACAATGAGCAGTTCTTC. The chain recombines TRBV28 with TRBJ2-1; TRBD2 might be the D (5 bases). The CDR3 is made up of 17 amino acids. Deletions cut 2 bases from V and 4 bases from J, with 18 bases between. Germline V gene lookup returns CDR1 MDHEN and CDR2 SYDVKM. The whole variable domain, filled in from reference TRBV28 and TRBJ2-1, reads DVKVTQSSRYLVKRTGEKVFLECVQDMDHENMFWYRQDPGLGLRLIYFSYDVKMKEKGDIPEGYSVSREKKERFSLILESASTNQTSMYLCASSLGPGPEGYNEQFFGPGTRLTVL.

J is TRBJ2-1 and V is TRBV24-1; no definite D call. This CDR3 contains 11 residues. V shed 7 bases and J shed 5 bases, with 5 bases lying between them. Germline-derived CDR1 and CDR2 are KGHDR and SFDVKD. For the CDR3, the DNA is TGTGCCACCAGCTTTGACAATGAGCAGTTCTTC. Amino acids: CATSFDNEQFF.

The chain couples TRBV5-6 to TRBJ1-1; TRBD1 might be the D (6 bases). The length of the CDR3 is 13 residues. The V gene's germline CDR1 is SGHDT and CDR2 YYEEEE. Trimming took off 4 bases at V and 6 bases at J, with 13 bases between the two ends. The CDR3 reads CASSPHRAPEAFF. As DNA, the CDR3 is TGTGCCAGCAGCCCCCACAGGGCTCCTGAAGCTTTCTTT.

The gene calls are TRBV7-9 and TRBJ2-7; perhaps TRBD2 as D (5 bases). Trimming pared 4 bases from V and 1 base from J, leaving 17 bases between. The CDR3 is 16 amino acids. The germline V gene has CDR1 SEHNR and CDR2 FQNEAQ (reference sequence). The DNA for the CDR3 is TGTGCCAGCAGCTCTCGGACTGCAATGGGATCCTACGAGCAGTACTTC. Translation: CASSSRTAMGSYEQYF.